This T cell receptor (beta chain) was sequenced during a study of blood T cell repertoires in COVID-19 (TCRdb year 2020). Broadly, across the study: Samples from collaborators originated in the United States, Italy and Spain and spanned both the acute and convalescent phases of COVID-19. The repertoires were released in a freely available public database meant as a resource for research on the immune response to SARS-CoV-2. Subjects who had been exposed to COVID-19, were actively infected with it, or had recovered from it provided the deeply sampled blood TCRbeta repertoires that made up the dataset. The samples were drawn from two sources: the first 160 participants of the ongoing ImmuneRACE study, and 1,000 to 1,500 subjects contributed by 6 global collaborators. Where HLA class I and class II types were available, the types were taken from metadata supplied by the sample provider, not from assay-based typing. The prospective study material was composed of cDNA or gDNA derived from T cells, B-cell-depleted T cells, or PBMCs. The sample metadata nearly always contained a de-identified subject ID, COVID-19 status, age in years and sex.

Summary of the overall study and its limitations: Clinical and demographic metadata were provided uncurated, with the amount varying by source and participant.

After removal of 7 bases from V and 6 bases from J, the junction retains 20 bases not matched to a gene. CDR1 SGHTA and CDR2 FQGNSA were looked up in the germline V gene. Including the terminal cysteine and phenylalanine, the CDR3 comprises 17 residues. Kept here is only the CDR3 DNA, which spans 51 bases and is read in frame from base 1. The immunoSEQ Assay, a bias-controlled multiplex PCR, was used to amplify TCRbeta CDR3 regions from genomic DNA. Processing in the source paper ran as follows. The number of nucleated cells in each sample was estimated from the amplification of reference gene primers within the assay. Sequence reads were collapsed and filtered to measure the absolute abundance of every unique TCRbeta CDR3 rearrangement. For each sample, productive Simpson clonality was calculated by taking the square root of Simpson's diversity index across productive rearrangements. Entries here come from immuneACCESS through TCRdb and include only in-frame sequences with V and J called. Some clones fail to appear in such tables; in the studies checked, an unresolved V gene covers under half of the shortfall, and the cause of the remainder is unknown. The DNA gave D and trimming, while V, J and clone size come from that table. Within this sample are some 320,000 clones, with around nine tenths of them counted one time only. The ten top clones hold 2.6% of the sample.

This clone was detected once. Its antigen target is currently unknown. No much larger clone is present one base from it, and per-base qualities are unavailable. Enrolling through a virtual design, the prospective study's participants ranged in age from roughly 18 to 100 years and lived across around 25 United States geographic areas. To assign participants to cohorts, the prospective study relied on clinical history that participants themselves reported in a screening survey and a study questionnaire. Recovered participants in ImmuneRACE Cohort 3 were defined as having two consecutive negative NP/OP PCR tests, clearance from a healthcare professional, or resolution of symptoms. Mobile phlebotomists in the prospective study collected whole blood, serum and a nasopharyngeal or oropharyngeal swab from every participant. Participants in the prospective study had the option to provide additional blood draws and questionnaires over an approximately 2-month period. Prospective study blood samples were shipped either frozen or at room temperature before DNA extraction.

The clonotype originates from a man aged 55-75 years who had recovered from COVID-19. The sequenced sample was PBMCs or T cells enriched from blood (not recorded which). This chain joins TRBV7-2 to TRBJ2-7; 8 central bases correspond to TRBD1. At the DNA level, the sequence is TGTGCCAGCAATGACAGGGGCGGGGTGTTAGGTTGGAGCGAGCAGTACTTC. The encoded protein is CASNDRGGVLGWSEQYF.